This paragraph reports one T cell receptor beta chain. Original processing notes: Cell counts per sample came from amplifying reference gene primers. Profiling relied on immunoSEQ multiplex PCR, and the TCRdb table lists in-frame clones only, not all of them. V, J and clone size were drawn from that table, and D and trimming were deduced from the DNA. The table shows tens of thousands of clones, with 70% to 90% occurring only once. This specimen comes from a study of blood T cell repertoires in COVID-19. At the level of the study: Italy, Spain and the United States were the sources of the convalescent and acute COVID-19 samples. Sources were T cells, B-cell-depleted T cells, or PBMCs; the material itself was cDNA or gDNA.

Trimming stripped 5 bases from V and 5 bases from J, with 15 bases between. Germline loops: CDR1 LGHNA, CDR2 YSLEER. The CDR3 totals 14 residues. The sequencing input was peripheral blood. The chain joins TRBV4-3 to TRBJ1-1; D unresolved. The receptor comes from a man in his 70s with acute or convalescent COVID-19. CDR3 residues: CASSVSRVATEAFF. In nucleotides, the CDR3 is TGCGCCAGCAGCGTTTCGCGAGTCGCGACTGAAGCTTTCTTT.